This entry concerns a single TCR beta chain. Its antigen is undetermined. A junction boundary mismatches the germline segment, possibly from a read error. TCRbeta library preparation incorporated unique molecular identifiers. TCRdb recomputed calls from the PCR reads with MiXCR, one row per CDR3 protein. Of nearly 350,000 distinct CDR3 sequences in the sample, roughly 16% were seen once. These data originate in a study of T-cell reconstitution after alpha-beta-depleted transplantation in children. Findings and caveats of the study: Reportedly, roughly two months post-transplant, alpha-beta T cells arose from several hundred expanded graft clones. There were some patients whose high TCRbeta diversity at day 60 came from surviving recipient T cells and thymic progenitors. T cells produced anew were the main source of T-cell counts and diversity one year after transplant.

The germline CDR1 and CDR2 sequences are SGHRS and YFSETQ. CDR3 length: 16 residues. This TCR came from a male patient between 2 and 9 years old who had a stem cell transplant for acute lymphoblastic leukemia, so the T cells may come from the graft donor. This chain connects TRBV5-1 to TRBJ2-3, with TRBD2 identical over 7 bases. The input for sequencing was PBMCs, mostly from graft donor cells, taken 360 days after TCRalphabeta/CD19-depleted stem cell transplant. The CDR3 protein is CASSLGGRGTTDTQYF. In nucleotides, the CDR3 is TGCGCCAGCAGTTTGGGGGGGAGGGGAACCACAGATACGCAGTATTTT. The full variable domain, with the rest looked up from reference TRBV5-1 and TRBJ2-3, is KAGVTQTPRYLIKTRGQQVTLSCSPISGHRSVSWYQQTPGQGLQFLFEYFSETQRNKGNFPGRFSGRQFSNSRSEMNVSTLELGDSALYLCASSLGGRGTTDTQYFGPGTRLTVL.